Below are 17 T cell receptor beta chains sequenced from a single sample in a study of blood T cell repertoires in COVID-19. The protocol was immunoSEQ multiplex PCR, while the TCRdb copy is restricted to in-frame clones and leaves out a portion. The table includes about 430,000 clones, roughly nine tenths detected once. The sequenced sample consisted of PBMCs or T cells enriched from blood (not recorded which). The origin of the receptors is a man younger than 40 who had recovered from COVID-19.

This clone was seen only a few times. The genes are TRBV5-1 and TRBJ2-7; D is possibly TRBD2 (5 bases). CDR1 and CDR2 (germline): SGHRS, YFSETQ. Trimming removed 4 bases from V and 4 bases from J, with 15 bases in between. The CDR3 is 14 residues long. The CDR3 region is CASSVIGSEYEQYF. The CDR3 DNA sequence: TGCGCCAGCAGCGTCATAGGGAGTGAATACGAGCAGTACTTC.

Concerning this clone itself: Other DNA sequences in the sample encode the same CDR3. The J gene is TRBJ1-1, the V gene TRBV7-2; possible D gene TRBD1, 5 bases. Germline loops: CDR1 SGHTA, CDR2 FQGNSA. The CDR3 runs 14 residues. With 5 bases removed from V and 1 base from J, the gap between germline ends came to 11 bases. The CDR3 loop is CASSLGRGNTEAFF. DNA of the CDR3: TGTGCCAGCAGCCTGGGGCGGGGGAACACTGAAGCTTTCTTT.

V is TRBV9 and J is TRBJ1-2, with D uncertain. The CDR3 is 14 amino acids. With 3 bases removed from V and 8 bases from J, the gap between germline ends came to 17 bases. CDR1 and CDR2 (germline): SGDLS, YYNGEE. CDR3: CASSALGVGRGYTF. CDR3 nucleotides: TGTGCCAGCAGCGCACTAGGCGTAGGGAGAGGCTACACCTTC. Drawing the rest from reference TRBV9 and TRBJ1-2, the complete variable domain is DSGVTQTPKHLITATGQRVTLRCSPRSGDLSVYWYQQSLDQGLQFLIQYYNGEERAKGNILERFSAQQFPDLHSELNLSSLELGDSALYFCASSALGVGRGYTFGSGTRLTVV.

This sequence joins TRBV7-2 and TRBJ2-1; 12 bases fit TRBD2. Germline assignment: CDR1 SGHTA and CDR2 FQGNSA. This CDR3 has 15 residues. The junction had 4 bases not matched to a gene; V was cut back by 6 bases and J by 4 bases. The CDR3 spells CASSLAGGNYNEQFF. As DNA, the CDR3 is TGTGCCAGCAGTCTAGCGGGAGGGAATTACAATGAGCAGTTCTTC. Based on the CDR3 plus reference TRBV7-2 and TRBJ2-1, the full variable domain is GAGVSQSPSNKVTEKGKDVELRCDPISGHTALYWYRQSLGQGLEFLIYFQGNSAPDKSGLPSDRFSAERTGGSVSTLTIQRTQQEDSAVYLCASSLAGGNYNEQFFGPGTRLTVL.

The chain recombines TRBV5-1 with TRBJ2-3, with D tentatively TRBD1 (6 bases). Trimming removed 0 bases from V and 9 bases from J, with 17 bases in between. Germline assignment: CDR1 SGHRS and CDR2 YFSETQ. The length of the CDR3 is 15 residues. CDR3 sequence (DNA): TGCGCCAGCAGCTTGGGGCAACAGGGAAAGGGCACGCAGTATTTT. Encoded protein: CASSLGQQGKGTQYF.

The chain employs TRBV28 and TRBJ1-5; no clear D. Per germline, CDR1 MDHEN and CDR2 SYDVKM. Trimming cost V 5 bases and J 3 bases, with 8 bases left between them. The CDR3 runs 13 residues. The CDR3 spells CASSNSANQPQHF. The CDR3 region has the DNA TGTGCCAGCAGTAACAGTGCCAATCAGCCCCAGCATTTT.

This chain connects TRBV7-9 to TRBJ1-5, with TRBD1 matching over 8 bases. This CDR3 is built from 17 residues. The J segment lost 5 bases and the V segment lost 4 bases, leaving 13 bases of the junction unmatched. The germline V gene encodes CDR1 SEHNR and CDR2 FQNEAQ (reference sequence). The CDR3: CASSSGSGTGIHQPQHF. Written as DNA, the CDR3 is TGTGCCAGCAGCTCAGGCTCTGGGACAGGAATCCATCAGCCCCAGCATTTT.

V is TRBV28 and J is TRBJ2-7; D might be TRBD2 (6 bases). Germline CDR1 reads MDHEN; CDR2 reads SYDVKM. V was trimmed by 7 bases and J by 2 bases, leaving 12 bases between them. This CDR3 contains 13 residues. The CDR3 nucleotides read TGTGCCAGCAAGGCGGGAACCCCCTACGAGCAGTACTTC. Protein sequence: CASKAGTPYEQYF. Combining the CDR3 with reference TRBV28 and TRBJ2-7 gives the whole variable domain DVKVTQSSRYLVKRTGEKVFLECVQDMDHENMFWYRQDPGLGLRLIYFSYDVKMKEKGDIPEGYSVSREKKERFSLILESASTNQTSMYLCASKAGTPYEQYFGPGTRLTVT.

The CDR3, as DNA: TGTGCCAGCAGTTTAATCAGTAGCTCCCCCCCGAACCAGAACACCGGGGAGCTGTTTTTT. This gives the protein CASSLISSSPPNQNTGELFF. V and J are TRBV27 and TRBJ2-2; D is uncertain. Trimming removed 2 bases from V and 1 base from J, with 23 bases in between. Germline lookup yields CDR1 MNHEY and CDR2 SMNVEV (reference sequence). The CDR3 length is 20 residues.

This chain joins TRBV9 and TRBJ2-1; 10 positions agree with TRBD1. CDR1 is SGDLS and CDR2 is YYNGEE in the germline V gene. The V gene end was trimmed by 3 bases and the J gene end by 8 bases; junction bases not matched to a gene: 8. The CDR3 has 15 amino acids. The CDR3 bases are TGTGCCAGCAGCGAGGCCGGGACAGGGGTTGATGAGCAGTTCTTC. Protein sequence: CASSEAGTGVDEQFF.

The DNA of the CDR3 is TGTGCCAGCAGTTTGACAGGGGCTGGCTACACCTTC. This sequence encodes CASSLTGAGYTF. V and J are TRBV27 and TRBJ1-2, with 8 bases aligning to TRBD1. J gave up 7 bases and V 3 bases, and 1 base lay outside the gene matches. Germline CDR1 reads MNHEY; CDR2 reads SMNVEV (reference sequence). The CDR3 spans 12 residues.

V and J are TRBV20-1 and TRBJ2-7, with 11 bases identical to TRBD2. The CDR3 contains 15 residues. Germline V gene sequence: CDR1 DFQATT, CDR2 SNEGSKA (reference sequence). The J segment lost 4 bases and the V segment lost 3 bases, leaving 8 bases of the junction unmatched. The CDR3 protein is CSASYLLAGGYEQYF. In DNA, the CDR3 is TGCAGTGCTAGTTACCTATTAGCGGGAGGGTACGAGCAGTACTTC.

This rearrangement joins TRBV9 to TRBJ2-3; 8 nucleotides align to TRBD2. The CDR3 spans 15 residues. Germline CDR1 and CDR2: SGDLS and YYNGEE. The V gene end was trimmed by 6 bases and the J gene end by 1 base; junction bases not matched to a gene: 7. The DNA of the CDR3 is TGTGCCAGCACACAGGGCGGGGGGCGCACAGATACGCAGTATTTT. Translation gives CASTQGGGRTDTQYF.

This clone was picked up many times. This chain connects TRBV19 to TRBJ2-3; D gene unclear. Germline V gives CDR1 LNHDA, CDR2 SQIVND (reference sequence). This CDR3 spans 16 amino acids. The V end was cut by 3 bases, the J end by 7 bases, with 20 bases between. In DNA, the CDR3 is TGTGCCAGTAGTATGAAGCCGTGGGCCGCTGGAAATACGCAGTATTTT. Its translation is CASSMKPWAAGNTQYF.

This chain links TRBV28 with TRBJ1-3; D might be TRBD1 (6 bases). V lost 6 bases and J 4 bases, leaving 19 bases between the germline ends. Per germline, CDR1 MDHEN and CDR2 SYDVKM. CDR3 length: 16 residues. The CDR3 nucleotides are TGTGCCAGCAGGGGTCTCGTGGGGGCGCGAGGAAACACCATATATTTT. Translation: CASRGLVGARGNTIYF.

The chain couples TRBV10-2 to TRBJ1-3, with 7 bases lining up with TRBD1. Germline V gives CDR1 WSHSY, CDR2 SAAADI. V dropped 6 bases and J dropped 4; count of bases not matched to a gene: 9. The CDR3 extends over 15 amino acids. In DNA form, the CDR3 reads TGCGCCAGCAGGGATACCGGGACAGTAGGAAACACCATATATTTT. This sequence encodes CASRDTGTVGNTIYF.

V gene TRBV25-1 combines with J gene TRBJ1-2; unclear D gene. Germline-derived CDR1 and CDR2 are MGHDK and SYGVNS. The CDR3 spans 13 residues. V lost 6 bases, J lost 0 bases, and 8 bases lay in between. The CDR3 coding sequence is TGTGCCAGCAGCACGAGGTCTAACTATGGCTACACCTTC. It codes for CASSTRSNYGYTF.